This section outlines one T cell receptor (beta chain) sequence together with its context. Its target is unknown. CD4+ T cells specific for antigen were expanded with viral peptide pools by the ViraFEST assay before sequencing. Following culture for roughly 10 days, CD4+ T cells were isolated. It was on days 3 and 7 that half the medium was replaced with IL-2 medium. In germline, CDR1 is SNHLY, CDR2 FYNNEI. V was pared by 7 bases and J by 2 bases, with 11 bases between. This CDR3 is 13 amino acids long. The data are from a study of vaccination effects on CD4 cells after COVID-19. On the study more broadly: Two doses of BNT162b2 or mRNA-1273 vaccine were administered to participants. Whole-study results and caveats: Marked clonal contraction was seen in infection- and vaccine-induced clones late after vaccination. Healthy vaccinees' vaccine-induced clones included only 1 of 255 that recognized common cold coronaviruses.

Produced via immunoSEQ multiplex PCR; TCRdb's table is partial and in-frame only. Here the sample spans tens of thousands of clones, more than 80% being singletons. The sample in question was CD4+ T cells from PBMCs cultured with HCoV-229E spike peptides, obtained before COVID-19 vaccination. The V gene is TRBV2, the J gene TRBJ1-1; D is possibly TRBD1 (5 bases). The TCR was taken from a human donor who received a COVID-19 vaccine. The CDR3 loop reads CASKIQANTEAFF. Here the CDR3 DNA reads TGTGCCAGCAAGATACAGGCCAACACTGAAGCTTTCTTT.